The T cell receptor (beta chain) under discussion was sequenced for a study of shared clonotypes between healthy human individuals. Combining CD45RO+ cells with CCR7-negative CD45RA+ TemRA cells gave CD8 memory. The CDR3 spans 16 residues. The authors distributed each subset's genomic DNA evenly over several immunoSEQ plates. DNA at about 210 ng, 25,000 to 35,000 T cell genomes, went into sorted-subset replicate PCRs. The assay was immunoSEQ multiplex PCR, and TCRdb's table has in-frame clones only and misses some. This table has about 79,000 clones, about 61% appearing once. Study-wide findings and caveats: Compared with memory subsets, naive subsets generally had larger estimated richness.

A word on this clone: Its matching antigen is unknown.

This sequence originates from a man aged 25-40 years in good health. Sequenced sample: memory CD8+ T cells sorted from blood. Subset defined: CD45RO+ cells pooled with CCR7-negative TemRA cells. The rearrangement links TRBV1 to TRBJ2-2; the D call TRBD1 from the table was never checked on the DNA. TRBV1 is described as a pseudogene. The CDR3 reads CTSSQGGTVNTGELFF. CDR3 DNA sequence: TGCACCAGCAGCCAAGGTGGGACAGTTAACACCGGGGAGCTGTTTTTT.